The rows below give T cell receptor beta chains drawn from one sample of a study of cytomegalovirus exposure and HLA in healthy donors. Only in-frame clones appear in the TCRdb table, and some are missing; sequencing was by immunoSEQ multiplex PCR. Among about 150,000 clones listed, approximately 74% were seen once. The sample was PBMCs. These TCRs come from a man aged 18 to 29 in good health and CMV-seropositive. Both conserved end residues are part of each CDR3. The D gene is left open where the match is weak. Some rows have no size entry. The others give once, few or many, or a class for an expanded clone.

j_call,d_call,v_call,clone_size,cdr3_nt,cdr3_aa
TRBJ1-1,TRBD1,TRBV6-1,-,TGTGCCAGCAGTGAAATTCAGACAGGGAGAATCCTAGACACTGAAGCTTTCTTT,CASSEIQTGRILDTEAFF
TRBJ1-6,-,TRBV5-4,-,TGTGCCTCATCGGTAGGGGAATCACCCCTCCACTTT,CASSVGESPLHF
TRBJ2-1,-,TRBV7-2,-,TGTGCCAGCAGCTTAGGAGGCGGGATGGGATACAATGAGCAGTTCTTC,CASSLGGGMGYNEQFF
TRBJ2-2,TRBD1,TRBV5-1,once,TGCGCCAGCAGCTTGGAAGGGGGACAGCTCACCGGGGAGCTGTTTTTT,CASSLEGGQLTGELFF
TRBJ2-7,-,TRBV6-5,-,TGTGCCAGCAGTTACTCGAAGATGCTAGGGAGGAACGAGCAGTACTTC,CASSYSKMLGRNEQYF
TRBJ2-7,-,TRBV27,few,TGTGCCAGCAGTGGGGCGAACCTTGCCTACGAGCAGTACTTC,CASSGANLAYEQYF
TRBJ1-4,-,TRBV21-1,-,TGTGCCAGCAGCAAAGATCCGGACTCTCGAGAAAAACTGTTTTTT,CASSKDPDSREKLFF
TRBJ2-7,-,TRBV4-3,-,TGCGCCAGCAGCCAAGACGGTGCGAGCTCCTACGAGCAGTACTTC,CASSQDGASSYEQYF
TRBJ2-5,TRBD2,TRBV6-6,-,TGTGCCAGCAGGATTGCGGGAGAAGAGACCCAGTACTTC,CASRIAGEETQYF
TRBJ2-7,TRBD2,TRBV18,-,TGTGCCAGCTCACCACCGACTAGCGGGACCTACGAGCAGTACTTC,CASSPPTSGTYEQYF
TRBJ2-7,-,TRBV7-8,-,TGTGCCAGCAGCTTAGGAGGAGGGCGCGAGCAGTACTTC,CASSLGGGREQYF
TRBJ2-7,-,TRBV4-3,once,TGCGCCAGCAGCCAAGATAGCGGCTACGAGCAGTACTTC,CASSQDSGYEQYF
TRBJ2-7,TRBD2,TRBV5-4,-,TGTGCCAGCAGCTTGGCCCTAGCGGGAACCGAGCAGTACTTC,CASSLALAGTEQYF
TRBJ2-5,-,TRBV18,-,TGTGCCAGCTCACCGCAAGCGGATTACCAAGAGACCCAGTACTTC,CASSPQADYQETQYF
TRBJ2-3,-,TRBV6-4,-,TGTGCCAGCAGTGAGGAGGATTCAGATACGCAGTATTTT,CASSEEDSDTQYF
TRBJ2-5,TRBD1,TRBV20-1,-,TGCAGCGACGGGACAGGGGAGACCCAGTACTTC,CSDGTGETQYF
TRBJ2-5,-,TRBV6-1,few,TGTGCCAGCAGTGAACGAGAGACCCAGTACTTC,CASSERETQYF
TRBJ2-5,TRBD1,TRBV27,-,TGTGCCACCAGGACAGGAAATTGGGAGCAGTACTTC,CATRTGNWEQYF
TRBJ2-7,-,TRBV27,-,TGTGCCAGCCCCGACCTGGACTTAGGGTACGAGCAGTACTTC,CASPDLDLGYEQYF
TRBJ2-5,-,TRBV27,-,TGTGCCAGCAGTTTAAAGGCAGGGGAGGAGACCCAGTACTTC,CASSLKAGEETQYF
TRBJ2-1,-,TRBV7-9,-,TGTGCCAGCAGCTTAGCGGGGGCCCACAATGAGCAGTTCTTC,CASSLAGAHNEQFF
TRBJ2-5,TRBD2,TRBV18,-,TGTGCCAGCTCACCCCTCGGGAGGCGAGAGACCCAGTACTTC,CASSPLGRRETQYF
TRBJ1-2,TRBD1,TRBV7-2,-,TGTGCCAGCAGCACCGGGACAGGGGACTATGGCTACACCTTC,CASSTGTGDYGYTF
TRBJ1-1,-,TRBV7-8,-,TGTGCCAGCAGCTTAGCGCGGCCCCGGGTTGAAGCTTTCTTT,CASSLARPRVEAFF
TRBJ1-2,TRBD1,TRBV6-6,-,TGTGCCAGCAGTTACTACGGACAGGGCTTCTATGGCTACACCTTC,CASSYYGQGFYGYTF
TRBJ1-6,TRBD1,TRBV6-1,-,TGTGCCAGCAGTGAGGGGACAGGGGGTGGATTCCTCCACTTT,CASSEGTGGGFLHF
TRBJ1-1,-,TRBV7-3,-,TGTGCCAGCAGCTCCGGAGCGGAAGCTTTCTTT,CASSSGAEAFF
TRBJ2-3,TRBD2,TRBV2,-,TGTGCCAGCAGTGAAGATTCCGGGACTAGCGACTATTTT,CASSEDSGTSDYF
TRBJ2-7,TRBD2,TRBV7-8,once,TGTGCCAGCAGCTTAGGGCGGACTAGCGGCTACGAGCAGTACTTC,CASSLGRTSGYEQYF
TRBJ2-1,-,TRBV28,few,TGTGCCAGCAGTTTACTGGGGACAACCAACCCCTCCTACAATGAGCAGTTCTTC,CASSLLGTTNPSYNEQFF
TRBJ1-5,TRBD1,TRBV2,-,TGTGCCAGCATGGGGGGACAGGTCCGAAATCAGCCCCAGCATTTT,CASMGGQVRNQPQHF
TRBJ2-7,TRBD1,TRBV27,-,TGTGCCAGCAGTTTATGGGCGACAGGGGGCGAGCAGTACTTC,CASSLWATGGEQYF
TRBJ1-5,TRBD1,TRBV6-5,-,TGTGCCAGCAGTTACTGGACAGGAAACAATCAGCCCCAGCATTTT,CASSYWTGNNQPQHF
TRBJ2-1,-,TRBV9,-,TGTGCCAGCAGCGTAGTAGGGGCCGGTTTCTCCTACAATGAGCAGTTCTTC,CASSVVGAGFSYNEQFF
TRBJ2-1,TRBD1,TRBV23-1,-,TGCGCCAGCAGTCAAGAGGAAAGGGGGCCGCGGAGTTATCGCTCCTACAATGAGCAGTTCTTC,CASSQEERGPRSYRSYNEQFF
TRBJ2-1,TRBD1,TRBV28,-,TGTGCCAGCAGGTTCCCGGGACAGGGGGCCAATGAGCAGTTCTTC,CASRFPGQGANEQFF
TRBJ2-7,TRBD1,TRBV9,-,TGTGCCAGCAGCCGGGGACAGGGGTCCTACGAGCAGTACTTC,CASSRGQGSYEQYF
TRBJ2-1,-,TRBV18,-,TGTGCCAGCTCACCATCGGCAGGGTCTGAGCAGTTCTTC,CASSPSAGSEQFF
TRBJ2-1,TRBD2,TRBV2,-,TGTGCGAGCGGGAGGGCCATGGAGAAGCAGTTCTTC,CASGRAMEKQFF
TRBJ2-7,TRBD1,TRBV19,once,TGTGCCAGTAGTCCTAGCCGGGACAGAACCTACGAGCAGTACTTC,CASSPSRDRTYEQYF
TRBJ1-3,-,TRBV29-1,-,TGCAGCGCCCGGGGGCAGGGACTATTCTCTGGAAACACCATATATTTT,CSARGQGLFSGNTIYF
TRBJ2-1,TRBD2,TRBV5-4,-,TGTGCCAGCAGCTTGGGACTAGCGGTCTCCTACAATGAGCAGTTCTTC,CASSLGLAVSYNEQFF
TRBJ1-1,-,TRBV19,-,TGTGCCAGTAACCGGCGCCCAGGGAACACTGAAGCTTTCTTT,CASNRRPGNTEAFF
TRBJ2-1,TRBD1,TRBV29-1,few,TGCACCACTGCCGCCAGGGGGCAGGGTGAGCAGTTCTTC,CTTAARGQGEQFF
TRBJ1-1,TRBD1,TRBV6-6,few,TGTGCCAGCAGCTTGACCGGGACAGCGATCACTGAAGCTTTCTTT,CASSLTGTAITEAFF
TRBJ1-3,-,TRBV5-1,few,TGCGCCAGCAGCCCTGCTGCAGGGCAGGGAAACACCATATATTTT,CASSPAAGQGNTIYF
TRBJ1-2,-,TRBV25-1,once,TGTGCCAGCAGTGAATTACAGGCGCACTATGGCTACACCTTC,CASSELQAHYGYTF
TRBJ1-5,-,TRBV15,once,TGTGCCACCAGCAGAGATGTGAGCCAGCCCCAGCATTTT,CATSRDVSQPQHF
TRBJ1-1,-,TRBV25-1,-,TGTGCCAGCAGTTGGCAGGGGAACACTGAAGCTTTCTTT,CASSWQGNTEAFF
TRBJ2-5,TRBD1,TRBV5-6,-,TGTGCCAGCAGCTGGACAGGGTTAGAGACCCAGTACTTC,CASSWTGLETQYF